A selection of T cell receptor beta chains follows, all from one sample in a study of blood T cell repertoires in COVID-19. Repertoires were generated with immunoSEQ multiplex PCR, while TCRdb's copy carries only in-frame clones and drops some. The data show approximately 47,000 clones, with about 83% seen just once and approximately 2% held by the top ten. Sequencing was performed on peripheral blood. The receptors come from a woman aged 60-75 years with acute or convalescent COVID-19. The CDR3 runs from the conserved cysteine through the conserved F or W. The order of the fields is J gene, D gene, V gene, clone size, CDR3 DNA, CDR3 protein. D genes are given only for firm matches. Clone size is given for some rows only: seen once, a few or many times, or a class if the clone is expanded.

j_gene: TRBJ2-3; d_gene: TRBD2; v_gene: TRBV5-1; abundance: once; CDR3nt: TGCGCCAGCAGCTTGGTCGCGGGGGGGCTAAATACGCAGTATTTT; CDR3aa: CASSLVAGGLNTQYF
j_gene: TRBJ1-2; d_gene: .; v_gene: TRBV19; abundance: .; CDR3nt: TGTGCCAGTAGTATAGACTTGGGCTCCGGCTACACCTTC; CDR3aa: CASSIDLGSGYTF
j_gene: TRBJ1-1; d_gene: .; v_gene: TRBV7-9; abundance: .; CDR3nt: TGTGCCAGCAGCGCACAGCTAACTGACACTGAAGCTTTCTTT; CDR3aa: CASSAQLTDTEAFF
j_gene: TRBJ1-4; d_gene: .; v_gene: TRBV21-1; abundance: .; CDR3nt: TGTGCCAGCAGCAATCGGGACAGGGCTAATGAAAAACTGTTTTTT; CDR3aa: CASSNRDRANEKLFF
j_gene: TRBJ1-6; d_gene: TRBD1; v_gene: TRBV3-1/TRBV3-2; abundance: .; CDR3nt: TGTGCCAGCAGTTCGACAGGGGGAATCTACTCACCCCTCCACTTT; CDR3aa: CASSSTGGIYSPLHF
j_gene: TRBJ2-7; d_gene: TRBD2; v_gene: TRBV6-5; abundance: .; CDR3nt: TGTGCCAGCATGATAGCGGGAGGCTACGAGCAGTACTTC; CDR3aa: CASMIAGGYEQYF
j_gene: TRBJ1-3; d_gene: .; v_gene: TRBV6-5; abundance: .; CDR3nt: TGTGCCAGCAGTTTAGGGGCAGGAAGAAACACCATATATTTT; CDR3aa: CASSLGAGRNTIYF
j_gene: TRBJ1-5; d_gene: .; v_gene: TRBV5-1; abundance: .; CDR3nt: TGCGCCAGCAGCTTAGGGGCTGATCAGCCCCAGCATTTT; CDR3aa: CASSLGADQPQHF
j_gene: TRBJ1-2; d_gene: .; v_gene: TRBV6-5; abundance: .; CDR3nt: TGTGCCAGCAGTTTAGCGGAGAATTATGGCTACACCTTC; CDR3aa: CASSLAENYGYTF
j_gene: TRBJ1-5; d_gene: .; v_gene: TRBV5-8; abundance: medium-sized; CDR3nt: TGTGCCAGCAGCTTGCTAGGAGGTCTTAGCAATCAGCCCCAGCATTTT; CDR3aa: CASSLLGGLSNQPQHF
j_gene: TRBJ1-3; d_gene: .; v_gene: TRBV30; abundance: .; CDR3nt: TGTGCCTGGAGCCAGGGGTTGGTATCTGGAAACACCATATATTTT; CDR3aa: CAWSQGLVSGNTIYF
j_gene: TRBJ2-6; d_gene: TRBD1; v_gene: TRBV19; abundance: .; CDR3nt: TGTGCCAGTAGCGATAGGGGGCCTGGGGCCAACGTCCTGACTTTC; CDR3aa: CASSDRGPGANVLTF
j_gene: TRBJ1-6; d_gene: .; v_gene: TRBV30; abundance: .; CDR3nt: TGTGCCTGGAGTACAGGGAGACTGAATAATTCACCCCTCCACTTT; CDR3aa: CAWSTGRLNNSPLHF